One sample yielded the 25 T cell receptor beta chains listed below, sequenced in a study of T cell responses to AZD1222 COVID-19 vaccine. TCRdb keeps only in-frame clones here, not all; method: immunoSEQ multiplex PCR. The sample consists of over 80,000 clones, roughly nine tenths of them appearing once. This material consisted of peripheral blood, taken on day 0 of AZD1222 vaccination. Source of these receptors: an adult in good health.

The chain has TRBV6-5 and TRBJ2-5; a possible D gene is TRBD1 (6 bases). The V end lost 2 bases, the J end lost 5 bases, and 18 bases lay between the germline ends. The CDR3 has 16 residues. Per germline, CDR1 MNHEY and CDR2 SVGAGI. The CDR3 region is CASSYVDSRVQETQYF. CDR3 bases: TGTGCCAGCAGTTACGTGGACAGCAGGGTTCAGGAGACCCAGTACTTC.

The rearrangement uses TRBV28 and TRBJ2-7; the match to TRBD1 covers 8 bases. Germline CDR1 and CDR2: MDHEN and SYDVKM. Trimming cost V 8 bases and J 2 bases; bases outside gene matches: 8. This CDR3 is 14 amino acids long. The DNA for the CDR3 is TGTGCCAGCCAACTACAGGGACAGGCCTACGAGCAGTACTTC. It codes for CASQLQGQAYEQYF.

The gene calls are TRBV6-6 and TRBJ2-7, with 7 positions matching TRBD2. After removal of 2 bases from V and 5 bases from J, the junction contained 9 bases not matched to a gene. The CDR3 extends over 15 amino acids. CDR1 MNHNY and CDR2 SVGAGI come from the germline V gene (reference sequence). CDR3 sequence: CASSYASGHSDEQYF. The DNA for the CDR3 is TGTGCCAGCAGTTACGCTAGCGGACATTCAGACGAGCAGTACTTC.

V usage is TRBV6-5 and J usage is TRBJ2-2; D may be TRBD1 (7 bases). Trimming cost V 6 bases and J 7 bases, with 15 bases left between them. This CDR3 comprises 14 residues. From germline, CDR1 is MNHEY and CDR2 SVGAGI. CDR3 nucleotide sequence: TGTGCCAGCAGGTCAGGGGGGATCGGCGGGGAGCTGTTTTTT. Encoded protein: CASRSGGIGGELFF.

The chain recombines TRBV14 with TRBJ2-3; D unclear. Germline-derived CDR1 and CDR2 are SGHDN and FVKESK. The CDR3 runs to 14 residues. Trimming cost V 0 bases and J 9 bases, with 13 bases left between them. The DNA of the CDR3 is TGTGCCAGCAGCCAAGAAGGAAGCTTTCCAACGCAGTATTTT. It is translated as CASSQEGSFPTQYF.

The chain employs TRBV6-1 and TRBJ2-2; D remains ambiguous. V dropped 3 bases and J dropped 9 bases, with 5 bases sitting between them. This CDR3 has 11 residues. Germline values: CDR1 MNHNS, CDR2 SASEGT. The CDR3 region is CASSEVRELFF. CDR3 DNA sequence: TGTGCCAGCAGTGAGGTCCGGGAGCTGTTTTTT.

A few counts support this clone. This chain links TRBV6-5 with TRBJ1-2; 11 positions agree with TRBD1. Germline V CDR1 and CDR2: MNHEY, SVGAGI. V shed 6 bases, J shed 4 bases, and the junction held 4 bases outside the gene matches. This CDR3 has 14 amino acids. The CDR3 DNA follows: TGTGCCAGCAGACTCGGACAGGGGGCCTATGGCTACACCTTC. Translating gives CASRLGQGAYGYTF.

This chain uses TRBV15 with TRBJ2-1; D is uncertain. CDR3 size: 15 residues. V dropped 0 bases and J dropped 7 bases, with 13 bases sitting between them. CDR1 and CDR2 (germline): LNHNV, YYDKDF (reference sequence). The CDR3 DNA follows: TGTGCCACCAGCAGAGATCTGGGTGTGGCGAATGAGCAGTTCTTC. It specifies CATSRDLGVANEQFF.

The chain carries TRBV18 and TRBJ2-1; 10 bases are a match to TRBD2. Germline trimming cut 3 bases from V and 6 bases from J; bases unmatched to any gene: 8. Germline CDR1 is KGHSH and CDR2 is LQKENI. The CDR3 totals 16 residues. The CDR3, as DNA: TGTGCCAGCTCACCGGGGGTAGCGGGAGGTTCCAATGAGCAGTTCTTC. As protein: CASSPGVAGGSNEQFF.

This chain uses TRBV5-1 with TRBJ1-6; D is unresolved. Germline CDR1 reads SGHRS; CDR2 reads YFSETQ. The CDR3 is 15 amino acids. Trimming took 0 bases from V and 6 from J, leaving 10 bases between them. CDR3 bases: TGCGCCAGCAGCTTGGCCGAACAATTTAATTCACCCCTCCACTTT. Protein product: CASSLAEQFNSPLHF.

In regard to this clone: The junction differs from germline at one of its ends, possibly a read error. The chain employs TRBV5-6 and TRBJ2-5, with 7 bases matching TRBD2. The CDR3 runs 15 residues. From germline, CDR1 is SGHDT and CDR2 YYEEEE. The CDR3 DNA follows: TGTGCCAGCAGTTTGGGGGGGTTGGCCCAAGAGACCCAGTACTTC. Amino acid sequence: CASSLGGLAQETQYF.

J is TRBJ2-1 and V is TRBV27; D unclear. Trimming pared 0 bases from V and 8 bases from J, leaving 11 bases between. Germline V lookup: CDR1 MNHEY, CDR2 SMNVEV (reference sequence). The CDR3 has 14 residues. The CDR3: CASSLSAPEDEQFF. The CDR3, as DNA: TGTGCCAGCAGTTTATCGGCTCCCGAGGATGAGCAGTTCTTC.

This rearrangement joins TRBV11-2 to TRBJ2-5; 10 bases align to TRBD1. The CDR3 totals 16 residues. CDR1 and CDR2 from the germline V gene are SGHAT and FQNNGV. V lost 1 base and J lost 5; bases outside the gene matches: 7. CDR3 sequence: CASSLVDRGLRETQYF. CDR3 sequence (DNA): TGTGCCAGCAGCTTAGTTGACAGGGGGCTTAGGGAGACCCAGTACTTC.

V and J are TRBV6-5 and TRBJ2-3, with D uncertain. Germline assignment: CDR1 MNHEY and CDR2 SVGAGI. The CDR3 loop spans 14 amino acids. V lost 3 bases to trimming and J lost 2 bases, with 9 bases between them. The CDR3 bases are TGTGCCAGCAGTTATTCACTAACCACAGATACGCAGTATTTT. Encoded protein: CASSYSLTTDTQYF.

The CDR3 DNA is TGTGCCAGCAGTTATGTACGAGAGTCGGAGACCCAGTACTTC. It is translated as CASSYVRESETQYF. The rearrangement joins TRBV6-5 to TRBJ2-5; D remains ambiguous. The CDR3 is 14 amino acids. Germline V gives CDR1 MNHEY, CDR2 SVGAGI. Trimming took 3 bases from V and 5 from J, leaving 13 bases between them.

J is TRBJ2-7 and V is TRBV6-6, with 11 bases matching TRBD2. V lost 8 bases, J lost 5 bases, and 14 bases stayed unmatched. Germline-derived CDR1 and CDR2 are MNHNY and SVGAGI (reference sequence). CDR3 length: 16 amino acids. CDR3 nucleotides: TGTGCCAGCCAGGCCCCTCCTAGCGGGAGGCGTCACGAGCAGTACTTC. Protein sequence: CASQAPPSGRRHEQYF.

The chain uses TRBV2 and TRBJ1-5; D remains unclear. The V and J ends lost 0 bases and 3 bases respectively, with 3 bases between them. Per germline, CDR1 SNHLY and CDR2 FYNNEI. This CDR3 spans 13 amino acids. The chain's CDR3 is CASSEASNQPQHF. CDR3 coding DNA: TGTGCCAGCAGTGAAGCTTCCAATCAGCCCCAGCATTTT.

This chain joins TRBV30 and TRBJ1-1; TRBD1 matches at 7 bases. CDR3 size: 14 residues. Germline V gives CDR1 GTSNPN, CDR2 SVGIG (reference sequence). J gave up 1 base and V 6 bases, and 8 bases lay outside the gene matches. The CDR3 spells CACCLDRPNTEAFF. The CDR3 nucleotides read TGTGCCTGCTGCCTGGACAGGCCGAACACTGAAGCTTTCTTT. The full variable domain, its missing parts supplied by reference TRBV30 and TRBJ1-1, is SQTIHQWPATLVQPVGSPLSLECTVEGTSNPNLYWYRQAAGRGLQLLFYSVGIGQISSEVPQNLSASRPQDRQFILSSKKLLLSDSGFYLCACCLDRPNTEAFFGQGTRLTVV.

The chain joins TRBV1 to TRBJ1-1; the table's D call, TRBD1, was not checked against the DNA. TRBV1 corresponds to a pseudogene. This CDR3 is built from 17 residues. The CDR3 here is CTSSQGPGTGRNTEAFF. The CDR3 region has the DNA TGCACCAGCAGCCAGGGGCCCGGGACAGGGAGGAACACTGAAGCTTTCTTT.

The rearrangement links TRBV20-1 to TRBJ2-7; TRBD2 agrees at 7 bases. Germline V CDR1 and CDR2: DFQATT, SNEGSKA (reference sequence). This CDR3 has 14 residues. Unmatched junction bases numbered 7, after V lost 3 bases and J lost 2 bases. CDR3 in DNA: TGCAGTGCTAGTGTTAGCGGGTTACCCTACGAGCAGTACTTC. Translated: CSASVSGLPYEQYF.

The V gene is TRBV6-5, the J gene TRBJ2-2, with D maybe TRBD2 (6 bases). The germline V gene has CDR1 MNHEY and CDR2 SVGAGI. This CDR3 is built from 14 residues. Trimming stripped 5 bases from V and 5 bases from J, with 12 bases between. The CDR3 here is CASSPGSGTGELFF. The DNA of the CDR3 is TGTGCCAGCAGTCCCGGGAGTGGAACCGGGGAGCTGTTTTTT.

The chain combines TRBV6-5 with TRBJ2-1; 9 bases align to TRBD1. The CDR3 consists of 15 residues. Germline V CDR1 and CDR2: MNHEY, SVGAGI. V shed 2 bases, J shed 4 bases, and the junction held 3 bases outside the gene matches. The CDR3 spells CASSYDDRGYNEQFF. DNA of the CDR3: TGTGCCAGCAGTTACGACGACAGGGGGTACAATGAGCAGTTCTTC.

V is TRBV30 and J is TRBJ1-5; D unresolved. This CDR3 spans 14 amino acids. V was clipped by 0 bases and J by 4 bases, with 10 bases between them. Germline V gene data show CDR1 as GTSNPN and CDR2 as SVGIG (reference sequence). DNA of the CDR3: TGTGCCTGGAGTGTGTCCAGGATTAATCAGCCCCAGCATTTT. Protein sequence: CAWSVSRINQPQHF.

The gene calls are TRBV7-3 and TRBJ1-6; D unclear. From germline, CDR1 is SGHTA and CDR2 FQGTGA. The V and J ends lost 3 bases and 10 bases respectively, with 13 bases between them. The CDR3 runs to 14 residues. The CDR3 coding sequence is TGTGCCAGCAGCTTGGGGTCAATGGGATCACCCCTCCACTTT. Amino acid sequence: CASSLGSMGSPLHF.

The chain joins TRBV4-2 to TRBJ2-1, with 9 bases identical to TRBD2. The CDR3 sequence is 17 residues long. The junction had 10 bases not matched to a gene; V was cut back by 0 bases and J by 7 bases. Per germline, CDR1 LGHNA and CDR2 YNFKEQ. CDR3 sequence: CASSQEVRGRAGNEQFF. The CDR3 region has the DNA TGTGCCAGCAGCCAAGAAGTTCGCGGGAGGGCCGGGAATGAGCAGTTCTTC.